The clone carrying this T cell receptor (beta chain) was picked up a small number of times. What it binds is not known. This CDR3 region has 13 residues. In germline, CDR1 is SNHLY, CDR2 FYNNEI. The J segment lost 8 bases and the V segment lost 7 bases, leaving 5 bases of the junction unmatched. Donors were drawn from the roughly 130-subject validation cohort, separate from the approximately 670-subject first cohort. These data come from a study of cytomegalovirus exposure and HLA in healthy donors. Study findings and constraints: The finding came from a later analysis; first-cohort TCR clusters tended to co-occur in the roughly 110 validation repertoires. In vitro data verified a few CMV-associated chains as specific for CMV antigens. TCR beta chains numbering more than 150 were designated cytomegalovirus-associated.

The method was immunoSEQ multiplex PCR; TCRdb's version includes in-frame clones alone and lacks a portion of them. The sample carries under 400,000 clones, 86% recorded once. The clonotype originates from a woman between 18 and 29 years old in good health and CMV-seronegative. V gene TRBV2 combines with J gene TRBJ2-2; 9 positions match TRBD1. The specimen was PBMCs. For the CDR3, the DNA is TGTGCCAGCACCGGACAGGGGTTAGGGGAGCTGTTTTTT. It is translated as CASTGQGLGELFF.